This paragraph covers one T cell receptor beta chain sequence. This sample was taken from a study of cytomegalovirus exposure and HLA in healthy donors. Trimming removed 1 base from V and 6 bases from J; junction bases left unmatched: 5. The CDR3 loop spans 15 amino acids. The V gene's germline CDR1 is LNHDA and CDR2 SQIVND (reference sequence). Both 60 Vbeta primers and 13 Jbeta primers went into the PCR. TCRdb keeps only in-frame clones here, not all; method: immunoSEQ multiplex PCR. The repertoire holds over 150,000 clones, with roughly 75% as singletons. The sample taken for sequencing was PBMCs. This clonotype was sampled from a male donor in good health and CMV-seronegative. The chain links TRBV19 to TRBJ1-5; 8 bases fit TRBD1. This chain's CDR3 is CASSIGQGASQPQHF. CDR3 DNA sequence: TGTGCCAGTAGTATAGGGCAGGGGGCAAGTCAGCCCCAGCATTTT.